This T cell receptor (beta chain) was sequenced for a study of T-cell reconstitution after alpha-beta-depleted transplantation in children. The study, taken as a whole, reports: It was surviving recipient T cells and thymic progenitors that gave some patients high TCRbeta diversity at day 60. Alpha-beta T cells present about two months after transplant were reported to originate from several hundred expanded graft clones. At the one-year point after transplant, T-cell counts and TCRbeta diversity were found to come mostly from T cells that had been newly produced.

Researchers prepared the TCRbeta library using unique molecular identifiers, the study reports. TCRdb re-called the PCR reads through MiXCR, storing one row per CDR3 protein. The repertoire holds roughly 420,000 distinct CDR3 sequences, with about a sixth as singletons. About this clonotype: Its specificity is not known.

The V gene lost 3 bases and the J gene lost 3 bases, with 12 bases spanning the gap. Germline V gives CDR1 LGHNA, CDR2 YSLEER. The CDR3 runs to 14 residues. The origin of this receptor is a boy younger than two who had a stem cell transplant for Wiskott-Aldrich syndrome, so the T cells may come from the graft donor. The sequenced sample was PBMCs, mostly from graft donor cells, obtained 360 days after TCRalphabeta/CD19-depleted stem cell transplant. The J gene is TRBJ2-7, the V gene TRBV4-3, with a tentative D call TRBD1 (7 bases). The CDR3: CASSHGGGIYEQYF. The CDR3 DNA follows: TGCGCCAGCAGCCACGGAGGGGGCATCTACGAGCAGTACTTC.